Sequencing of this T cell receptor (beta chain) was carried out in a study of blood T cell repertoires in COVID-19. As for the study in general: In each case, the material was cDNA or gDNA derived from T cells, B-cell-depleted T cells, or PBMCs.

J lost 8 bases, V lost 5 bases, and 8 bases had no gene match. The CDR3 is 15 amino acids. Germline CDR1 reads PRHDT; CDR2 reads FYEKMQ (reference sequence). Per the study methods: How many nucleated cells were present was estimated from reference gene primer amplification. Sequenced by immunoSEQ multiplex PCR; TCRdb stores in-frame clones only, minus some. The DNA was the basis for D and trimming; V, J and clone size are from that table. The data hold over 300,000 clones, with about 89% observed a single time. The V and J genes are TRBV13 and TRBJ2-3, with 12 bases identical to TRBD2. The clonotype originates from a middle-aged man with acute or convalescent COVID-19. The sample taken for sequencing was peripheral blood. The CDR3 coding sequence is TGTGCCAGCAGCGACCCTAGCGGGAGGGCCGGTACGCAGTATTTT. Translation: CASSDPSGRAGTQYF.